This TCR beta chain was retrieved from a study of beta chain features in type 1 diabetes. Study-level results: Relative to healthy donors, patients appeared to have naive, central memory and Treg TCRB repertoires that were more similar.

The entirety of the isolated RNA underwent reverse transcription, so expressed TCRB transcripts were sequenced. Measured with immunoSEQ multiplex PCR; TCRdb has only the in-frame clones, and not every one. Among tens of thousands of clones listed, roughly 45% were seen once. This clone has a handful of counts. What it recognizes is unknown. CDR3 length equals 13 residues. Germline V gives CDR1 SGHRS, CDR2 YFSETQ. V shed 2 bases and J shed 4 bases, with 8 bases lying between them. This sequence joins TRBV5-1 and TRBJ2-3; maybe TRBD2 (6 bases). The clonotype was recovered from a woman aged 25 to 39 in good health. The material sequenced was stem cell memory CD4+ T cells from blood. The CDR3 DNA follows: TGCGCCAGCAGCTTCGGAGGGCCAGATACGCAGTATTTT. Translated: CASSFGGPDTQYF.